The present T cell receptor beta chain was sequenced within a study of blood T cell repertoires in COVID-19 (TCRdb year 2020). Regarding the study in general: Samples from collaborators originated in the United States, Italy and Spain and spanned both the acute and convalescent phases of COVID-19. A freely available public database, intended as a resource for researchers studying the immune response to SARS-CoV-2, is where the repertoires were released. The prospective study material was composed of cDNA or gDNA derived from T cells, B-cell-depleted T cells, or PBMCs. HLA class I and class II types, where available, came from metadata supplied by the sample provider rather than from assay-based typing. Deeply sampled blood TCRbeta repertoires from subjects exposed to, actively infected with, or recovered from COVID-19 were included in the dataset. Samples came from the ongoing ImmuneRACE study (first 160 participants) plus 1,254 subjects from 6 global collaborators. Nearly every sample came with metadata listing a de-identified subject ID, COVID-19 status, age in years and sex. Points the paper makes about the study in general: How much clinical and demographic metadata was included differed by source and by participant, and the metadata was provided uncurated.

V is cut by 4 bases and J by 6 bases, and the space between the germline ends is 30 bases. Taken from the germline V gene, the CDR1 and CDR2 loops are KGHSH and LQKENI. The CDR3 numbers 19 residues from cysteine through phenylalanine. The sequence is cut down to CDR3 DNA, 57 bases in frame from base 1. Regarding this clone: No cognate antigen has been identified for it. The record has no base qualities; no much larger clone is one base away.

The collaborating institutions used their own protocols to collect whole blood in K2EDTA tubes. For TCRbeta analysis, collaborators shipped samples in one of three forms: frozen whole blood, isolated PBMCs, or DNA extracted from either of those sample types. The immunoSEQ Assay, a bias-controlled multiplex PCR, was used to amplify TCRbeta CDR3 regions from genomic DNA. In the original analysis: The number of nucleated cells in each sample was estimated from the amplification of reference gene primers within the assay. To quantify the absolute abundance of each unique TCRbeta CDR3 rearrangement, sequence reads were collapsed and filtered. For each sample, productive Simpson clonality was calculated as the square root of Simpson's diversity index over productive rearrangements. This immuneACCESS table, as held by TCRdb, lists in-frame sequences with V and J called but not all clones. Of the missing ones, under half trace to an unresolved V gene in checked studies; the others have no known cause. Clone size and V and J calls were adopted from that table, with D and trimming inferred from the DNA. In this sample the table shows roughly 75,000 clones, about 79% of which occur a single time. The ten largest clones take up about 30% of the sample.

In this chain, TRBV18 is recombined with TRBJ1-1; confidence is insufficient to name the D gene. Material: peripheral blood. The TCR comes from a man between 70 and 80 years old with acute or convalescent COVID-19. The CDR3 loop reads CASSLAGRVLGAAQAEAFF. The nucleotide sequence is TGTGCCAGCTCACTAGCGGGGAGGGTTTTAGGTGCTGCCCAAGCTGAAGCTTTCTTT. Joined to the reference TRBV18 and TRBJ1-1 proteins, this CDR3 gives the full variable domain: NAGVMQNPRHLVRRRGQEARLRCSPMKGHSHVYWYRQLPEEGLKFMVYLQKENIIDESGMPKERFSAEFPKEGPSILRIQQVVRGDSAAYFCASSLAGRVLGAAQAEAFFGQGTRLTVV.